A selection of T cell receptor beta chains follows, all from one sample in a study of shared clonotypes between healthy human individuals. The table came from immunoSEQ multiplex PCR; TCRdb's copy has only in-frame clones and leaves some out. The sample contains 600,000 to 750,000 clones, 90% of which appear only once. The sample consisted of memory CD8+ T cells from PBMCs. All receptors derive from a man between 18 and 29 years old in good health. Some clones in this sample may be carry-over from other donors' samples. Both conserved end residues are part of each CDR3. The order of the fields is J gene, D gene, clone size, V gene, CDR3 DNA, CDR3 protein. The D gene is left open where the match is weak. Some rows mark clone size as missing; the rest say once, few, many or name a class of expanded clone.

j_call: TRBJ2-1; d_call: NA; clone_size: many; v_call: TRBV28; cdr3_nt: TGTGCCAGCATCTCCCCAGATAGTACACTCGGGCAGTTCTTC; cdr3_aa: CASISPDSTLGQFF
j_call: TRBJ2-7; d_call: NA; clone_size: NA; v_call: TRBV30; cdr3_nt: TGTGCCTGGAGTGTCTGGACCTACGAGCAGTACTTC; cdr3_aa: CAWSVWTYEQYF
j_call: TRBJ2-1; d_call: TRBD1; clone_size: once; v_call: TRBV9; cdr3_nt: TGTGCCAGCACCGGGACAGGGTTACACAATGAGCAGTTCTTC; cdr3_aa: CASTGTGLHNEQFF
j_call: TRBJ2-3; d_call: TRBD2; clone_size: NA; v_call: TRBV9; cdr3_nt: TGTGCCAGCAGCGATAGCGGGCTACGCACAGATACGCAGTATTTT; cdr3_aa: CASSDSGLRTDTQYF
j_call: TRBJ1-1; d_call: NA; clone_size: NA; v_call: TRBV11-3; cdr3_nt: TGTGCCAGCAGCCCAATAAGACAGAACACTGAAGCTTTCTTT; cdr3_aa: CASSPIRQNTEAFF
j_call: TRBJ2-7; d_call: NA; clone_size: NA; v_call: TRBV19; cdr3_nt: TGTGCCAGTAGTATCCAGGGTCCCGACGAGCAGTACTTC; cdr3_aa: CASSIQGPDEQYF
j_call: TRBJ2-7; d_call: NA; clone_size: once; v_call: TRBV7-9; cdr3_nt: TGTGCCAGCAGCTTAGTGGCAGTAGACTACGAGCAGTACTTC; cdr3_aa: CASSLVAVDYEQYF
j_call: TRBJ2-7; d_call: TRBD1; clone_size: once; v_call: TRBV9; cdr3_nt: TGTGCCAGCAGCGTAGGTACAGGGGCTTCCTACGAGCAGTACTTC; cdr3_aa: CASSVGTGASYEQYF
j_call: TRBJ2-1; d_call: NA; clone_size: NA; v_call: TRBV6-5; cdr3_nt: TGTGCCAGCAGTTACATTGGGGGCTCCTACAATGAGCAGTTCTTC; cdr3_aa: CASSYIGGSYNEQFF
j_call: TRBJ1-1; d_call: NA; clone_size: NA; v_call: TRBV6-1; cdr3_nt: TGTGCCAGCAGTGAATTTGGAGCTTTCTTT; cdr3_aa: CASSEFGAFF
j_call: TRBJ2-7; d_call: NA; clone_size: NA; v_call: TRBV7-3; cdr3_nt: TGTGCCAGCAGCTTATATTCGCTAGACACCCACGAGCAGTACTTC; cdr3_aa: CASSLYSLDTHEQYF
j_call: TRBJ1-1; d_call: TRBD1; clone_size: NA; v_call: TRBV6-5; cdr3_nt: TGTGCCAGCAACTGGGGGACAGCCATAAGTGAAGCTTTCTTT; cdr3_aa: CASNWGTAISEAFF
j_call: TRBJ2-3; d_call: NA; clone_size: once; v_call: TRBV28; cdr3_nt: TGTGCCACCTCCATGTCAGAGGCGCGGCAGTATTTT; cdr3_aa: CATSMSEARQYF
j_call: TRBJ2-7; d_call: NA; clone_size: NA; v_call: TRBV7-9; cdr3_nt: TGTGCCAGCGAGGAGGACTACGAGCAGTACTTC; cdr3_aa: CASEEDYEQYF
j_call: TRBJ1-5; d_call: NA; clone_size: NA; v_call: TRBV19; cdr3_nt: TGTGCCAGTAGTAAGAAGGGTCTCGCGGTCTTTAATCAGCCCCAGCATTTT; cdr3_aa: CASSKKGLAVFNQPQHF
j_call: TRBJ2-3; d_call: TRBD2; clone_size: once; v_call: TRBV4-3; cdr3_nt: TGCGCCAGCAGCCCCTGGACTAGCGGGAGGGGGCGGGTAGATACGCAGTATTTT; cdr3_aa: CASSPWTSGRGRVDTQYF
j_call: TRBJ2-7; d_call: NA; clone_size: NA; v_call: TRBV27; cdr3_nt: TGTGCCAGCAGTTCGTCCCGCTCCTACGAGCAGTACTTC; cdr3_aa: CASSSSRSYEQYF
j_call: TRBJ2-3; d_call: TRBD1; clone_size: NA; v_call: TRBV15; cdr3_nt: TGTGCCACCAGCAGCGGGACAGGGTTCGGGGATACGCAGTATTTT; cdr3_aa: CATSSGTGFGDTQYF
j_call: TRBJ2-7; d_call: TRBD2; clone_size: NA; v_call: TRBV7-9; cdr3_nt: TGTGCCAGCAGCCCAAGCGGGGGCCTAACCTACGAGCAGTACTTC; cdr3_aa: CASSPSGGLTYEQYF
j_call: TRBJ1-5; d_call: TRBD1; clone_size: few; v_call: TRBV5-8; cdr3_nt: TGTGCCAGCAGCCCGCTCCGGGACAGGGGGGTCAATCAGCCCCAGCATTTT; cdr3_aa: CASSPLRDRGVNQPQHF
j_call: TRBJ2-5; d_call: NA; clone_size: once; v_call: TRBV5-1; cdr3_nt: TGCGCCAGCAGCTTTTTTGCATCTGAAGAGACCCAGTACTTC; cdr3_aa: CASSFFASEETQYF
j_call: TRBJ2-7; d_call: TRBD2; clone_size: NA; v_call: TRBV25-1; cdr3_nt: TGTGCCAGCAGTGAGAGCGGGAACTCCTACGAGCAGTACTTC; cdr3_aa: CASSESGNSYEQYF
j_call: TRBJ1-1; d_call: TRBD1; clone_size: NA; v_call: TRBV27; cdr3_nt: TGTGCCAGCAGTACCCGGGACAGTTCGAACACTGAAGCTTTCTTT; cdr3_aa: CASSTRDSSNTEAFF
j_call: TRBJ2-7; d_call: TRBD1; clone_size: NA; v_call: TRBV19; cdr3_nt: TGTGCCAGTAGTATAGATCGCGACAGGGTCCTCGAGCAGTACTTC; cdr3_aa: CASSIDRDRVLEQYF
j_call: TRBJ2-7; d_call: TRBD1; clone_size: NA; v_call: TRBV25-1; cdr3_nt: TGTGCCAGCAGTGAATTGAAGTGGGACAGGGGTGTGAGCGAGCAGTACTTC; cdr3_aa: CASSELKWDRGVSEQYF
j_call: TRBJ1-4; d_call: NA; clone_size: few; v_call: TRBV9; cdr3_nt: TGTGCCAGCAGCCCGAGAGGGACGGATAATGAAAAACTGTTTTTT; cdr3_aa: CASSPRGTDNEKLFF
j_call: TRBJ2-3; d_call: NA; clone_size: NA; v_call: TRBV19; cdr3_nt: TGTGCCAGTAGTCCAAAAAACCGGGACAAAGACACAGATACGCAGTATTTT; cdr3_aa: CASSPKNRDKDTDTQYF
j_call: TRBJ2-5; d_call: TRBD2; clone_size: NA; v_call: TRBV16; cdr3_nt: TGTGCCAGCAGCCAAAGGGCAGCCCGGGGGGCCCAGTACTTC; cdr3_aa: CASSQRAARGAQYF
j_call: TRBJ1-1; d_call: NA; clone_size: NA; v_call: TRBV27; cdr3_nt: TGTGCCAGCAGTTTATCCCGGAGTCACACTGAAGCTTTCTTT; cdr3_aa: CASSLSRSHTEAFF
j_call: TRBJ2-3; d_call: TRBD2; clone_size: NA; v_call: TRBV5-6; cdr3_nt: TGTGCCAGCAGGGATACTAGCGGACCCACAGATACGCAGTATTTT; cdr3_aa: CASRDTSGPTDTQYF
j_call: TRBJ1-2; d_call: TRBD1; clone_size: NA; v_call: TRBV10-3; cdr3_nt: TGTGCCACGACACAGGGGGCGCGGGGCTATGGCTACACCTTC; cdr3_aa: CATTQGARGYGYTF
j_call: TRBJ2-1; d_call: TRBD2; clone_size: NA; v_call: TRBV10-1; cdr3_nt: TGCGCCAGCTCTAGCGGGAGTTTAAATGAGCAGTTCTTC; cdr3_aa: CASSSGSLNEQFF
j_call: TRBJ1-1; d_call: TRBD1; clone_size: once; v_call: TRBV28; cdr3_nt: TGTGCCAGTAAGCTTGGACAGGGGGCCTACGGCACTGAAGCTTTCTTT; cdr3_aa: CASKLGQGAYGTEAFF
j_call: TRBJ2-7; d_call: TRBD2; clone_size: NA; v_call: TRBV14; cdr3_nt: TGTGCCAGCAGCAAACTAGCGGGGGCCGTTTACGAGCAGTACTTC; cdr3_aa: CASSKLAGAVYEQYF
j_call: TRBJ1-5; d_call: NA; clone_size: NA; v_call: TRBV28; cdr3_nt: TGTGCCAGCAGTTTAGGAGTTGGGCAAAAGGATCAGCCCCAGCATTTT; cdr3_aa: CASSLGVGQKDQPQHF
j_call: TRBJ2-1; d_call: NA; clone_size: NA; v_call: TRBV29-1; cdr3_nt: TGCAGCGCATTGCGGGCCGGCTCCTACAATGAGCAGTTCTTC; cdr3_aa: CSALRAGSYNEQFF
j_call: TRBJ2-7; d_call: TRBD1; clone_size: NA; v_call: TRBV30; cdr3_nt: TGTGCCTGGAGTACCCCGACCGGGACAGGGTTGTACGAGCAGTACTTC; cdr3_aa: CAWSTPTGTGLYEQYF
j_call: TRBJ1-1; d_call: NA; clone_size: NA; v_call: TRBV7-2; cdr3_nt: TGTGCCAGCAGCTCTCTTCGCCGTGAAGCTTTCTTT; cdr3_aa: CASSSLRREAFF
j_call: TRBJ2-7; d_call: NA; clone_size: NA; v_call: TRBV27; cdr3_nt: TGTGCCAGCAGCCCTGCGGCAAATGGCAAGCAGTACTTC; cdr3_aa: CASSPAANGKQYF
j_call: TRBJ2-2; d_call: TRBD1; clone_size: NA; v_call: TRBV7-6; cdr3_nt: TGTGCCAGCAGCCTCGGACAGGGAAACACCGGGGAGCTGTTTTTT; cdr3_aa: CASSLGQGNTGELFF
j_call: TRBJ2-2; d_call: NA; clone_size: NA; v_call: TRBV13; cdr3_nt: TGTGCCAGCAGCTTTGGTAGGGTCCACACCGGGGAGCTGTTTTTT; cdr3_aa: CASSFGRVHTGELFF
j_call: TRBJ2-5; d_call: NA; clone_size: NA; v_call: TRBV7-9; cdr3_nt: TGTGCCAGCAGCCCAGGGGTTCGGGAGACCCAGTACTTC; cdr3_aa: CASSPGVRETQYF
j_call: TRBJ2-1; d_call: TRBD1; clone_size: NA; v_call: TRBV27; cdr3_nt: TGTGCCAGCAGTTTATCGTCAGGGACAGGGACCAATGAGCAGTTCTTC; cdr3_aa: CASSLSSGTGTNEQFF
j_call: TRBJ2-5; d_call: TRBD1; clone_size: NA; v_call: TRBV11-1; cdr3_nt: TGTGCCAGCAGCTTTCTTCGGGACAGTAGACAAGAGACCCAGTACTTC; cdr3_aa: CASSFLRDSRQETQYF
j_call: TRBJ1-4; d_call: NA; clone_size: once; v_call: TRBV6-1; cdr3_nt: TGTGCCAGCAGTGACCGGGGAAGGAATCGTAATGAAAAACTGTTTTTT; cdr3_aa: CASSDRGRNRNEKLFF
j_call: TRBJ2-5; d_call: NA; clone_size: NA; v_call: TRBV5-1; cdr3_nt: TGCGCCAGCAGCTTGGTTGCGCGGCCGAGCTCACAAGAGACCCAGTACTTC; cdr3_aa: CASSLVARPSSQETQYF
j_call: TRBJ2-7; d_call: TRBD2; clone_size: NA; v_call: TRBV10-1; cdr3_nt: TGCGCCAGCAGTGGGACTAGCGGGAGGAACCCAAACCACGAGCAGTACTTC; cdr3_aa: CASSGTSGRNPNHEQYF
j_call: TRBJ1-5; d_call: NA; clone_size: NA; v_call: TRBV19; cdr3_nt: TGTGCCAGTAGTCCGAACTATAGCAATCAGCCCCAGCATTTT; cdr3_aa: CASSPNYSNQPQHF
j_call: TRBJ2-7; d_call: TRBD1; clone_size: once; v_call: TRBV10-1; cdr3_nt: TGCGCCAGCAGCGACACGAGGACAGGGGTATTCAACGAGCAGTACTTC; cdr3_aa: CASSDTRTGVFNEQYF
j_call: TRBJ1-2; d_call: NA; clone_size: NA; v_call: TRBV27; cdr3_nt: TGTGCCAGCAGTGATTTCTATGGCTACACCTTC; cdr3_aa: CASSDFYGYTF
j_call: TRBJ1-2; d_call: NA; clone_size: NA; v_call: TRBV27; cdr3_nt: TGTGCCAGCAGCGATCGGGACCCCCTGTCGAACTATGGCTACACCTTC; cdr3_aa: CASSDRDPLSNYGYTF
j_call: TRBJ1-1; d_call: TRBD1; clone_size: NA; v_call: TRBV30; cdr3_nt: TGTGCCTGGAGGACAGGGAGCACTGAAGCTTTCTTT; cdr3_aa: CAWRTGSTEAFF